This T cell receptor (beta chain) was identified in a study of T cell responses to AZD1222 COVID-19 vaccine. Assay used: immunoSEQ multiplex PCR; TCRdb lists only in-frame clones, some missing. The sample consists of some 200,000 clones, more than 80% of them appearing once. The CDR3 is 16 amino acids. Per germline, CDR1 MRHNA and CDR2 SNTAGT. V shed 0 bases and J 3 bases; nucleotides not matched to a gene: 2. The sample in question was peripheral blood, obtained on day 0 of AZD1222 vaccination. The TCR was taken from an adult in good health. This chain connects TRBV6-4 to TRBJ2-2, with 9 bases fitting TRBD1. The CDR3 DNA follows: TGTGCCAGCAGTGACTCGAACAGGGGGCACACCGGGGAGCTGTTTTTT. It specifies CASSDSNRGHTGELFF.